This T cell receptor beta chain comes out of a study of cytomegalovirus exposure and HLA in healthy donors. Worth noting for this clone: What it binds is unknown.

The PCR was carried out with 60 Vbeta primers and 13 Jbeta primers. Repertoires were generated with immunoSEQ multiplex PCR, while TCRdb's copy carries only in-frame clones and drops some. The sample contains about 200,000 clones, over 75% of which appear only once. The study, taken as a whole, reports: The authors enumerated over 150 TCR beta chains as linked to cytomegalovirus.

Sample: PBMCs. This receptor was obtained from a woman under 40 in good health and CMV-seronegative.

The CDR3 here is CASSRRSVYGYTF. The CDR3 DNA reads TGTGCCAGCAGTAGGAGGAGCGTCTATGGCTACACCTTC. The genes are TRBV28 and TRBJ1-2, with D unresolved. The CDR3 extends over 13 amino acids. CDR1 MDHEN and CDR2 SYDVKM come from the germline V gene. V lost 5 bases and J lost 4, with 11 bases in between.